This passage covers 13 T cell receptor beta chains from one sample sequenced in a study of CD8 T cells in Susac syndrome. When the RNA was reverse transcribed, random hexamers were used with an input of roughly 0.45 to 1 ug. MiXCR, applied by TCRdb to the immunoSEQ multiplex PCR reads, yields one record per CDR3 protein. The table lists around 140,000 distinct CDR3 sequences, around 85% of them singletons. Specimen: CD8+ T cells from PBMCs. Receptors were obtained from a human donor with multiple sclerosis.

As DNA, the CDR3 is TGTGCCAGTAGGGACAGTCAAAGTGAAGCTTTCTTT. Residues: CASRDSQSEAFF. The chain couples TRBV19 to TRBJ1-1, with a tentative D call TRBD1 (6 bases). The germline V gene has CDR1 LNHDA and CDR2 SQIVND (reference sequence). V dropped 6 bases and J dropped 7 bases, with 12 bases sitting between them. The CDR3 runs to 12 residues.

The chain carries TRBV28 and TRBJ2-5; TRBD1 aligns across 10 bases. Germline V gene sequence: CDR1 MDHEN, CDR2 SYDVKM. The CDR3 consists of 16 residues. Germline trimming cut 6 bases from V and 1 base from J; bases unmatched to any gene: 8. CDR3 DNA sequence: TGTGCCAGCAGCTCACCGGGACAGGGGTTCCAAGAGACCCAGTACTTC. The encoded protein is CASSSPGQGFQETQYF.

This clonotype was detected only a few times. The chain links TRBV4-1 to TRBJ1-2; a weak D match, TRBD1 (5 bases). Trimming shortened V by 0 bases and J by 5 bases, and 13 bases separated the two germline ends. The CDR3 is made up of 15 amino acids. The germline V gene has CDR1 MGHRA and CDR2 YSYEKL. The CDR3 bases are TGCGCCAGCAGCCAAGATAGAGGGGTGAGGTATGGCTACACCTTC. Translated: CASSQDRGVRYGYTF.

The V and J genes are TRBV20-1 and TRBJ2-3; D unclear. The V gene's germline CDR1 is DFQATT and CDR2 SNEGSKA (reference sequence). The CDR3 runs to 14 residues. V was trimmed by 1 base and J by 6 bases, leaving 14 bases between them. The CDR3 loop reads CSARGLDTWDTQYF. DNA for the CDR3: TGCAGTGCTAGAGGCTTAGATACATGGGATACGCAGTATTTT.

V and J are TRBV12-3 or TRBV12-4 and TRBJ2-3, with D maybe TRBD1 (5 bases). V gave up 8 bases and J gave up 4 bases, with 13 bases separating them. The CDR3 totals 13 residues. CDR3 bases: TGTGCCAGCTACGACAGTATAGCAGATACGCAGTATTTT. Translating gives CASYDSIADTQYF.

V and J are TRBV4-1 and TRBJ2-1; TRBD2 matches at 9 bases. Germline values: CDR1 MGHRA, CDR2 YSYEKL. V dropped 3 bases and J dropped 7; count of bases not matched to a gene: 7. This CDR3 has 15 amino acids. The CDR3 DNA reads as TGCGCCAGCAGCCATGGCGGGAGGGGGAGGAATGAGCAGTTCTTC. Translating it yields CASSHGGRGRNEQFF.

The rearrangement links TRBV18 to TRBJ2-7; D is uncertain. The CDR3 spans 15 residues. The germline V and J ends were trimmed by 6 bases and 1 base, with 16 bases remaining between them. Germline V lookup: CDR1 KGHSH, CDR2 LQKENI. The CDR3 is CASSLLEQSSYEQYV. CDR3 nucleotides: TGTGCCAGCTCGCTCCTAGAGCAATCTTCCTACGAGCAGTACGTC.

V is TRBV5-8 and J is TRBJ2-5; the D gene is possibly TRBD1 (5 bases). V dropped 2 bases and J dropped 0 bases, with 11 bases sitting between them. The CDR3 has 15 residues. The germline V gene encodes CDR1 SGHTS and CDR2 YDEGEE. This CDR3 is CASSFYGADQETQYF. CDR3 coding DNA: TGTGCCAGCAGCTTCTATGGGGCCGACCAAGAGACCCAGTACTTC.

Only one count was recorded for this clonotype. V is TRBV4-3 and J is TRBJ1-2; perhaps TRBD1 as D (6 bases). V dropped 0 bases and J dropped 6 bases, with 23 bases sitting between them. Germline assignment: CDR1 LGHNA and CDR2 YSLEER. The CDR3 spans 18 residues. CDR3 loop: CASSQESGLWARGNGYTF. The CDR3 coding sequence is TGCGCCAGCAGCCAAGAAAGTGGCCTGTGGGCCAGGGGAAATGGCTACACCTTC.

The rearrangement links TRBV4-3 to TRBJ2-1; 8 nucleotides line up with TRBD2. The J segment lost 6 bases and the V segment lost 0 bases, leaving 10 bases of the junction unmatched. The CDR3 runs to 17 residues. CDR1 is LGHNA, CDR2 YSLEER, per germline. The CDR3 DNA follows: TGCGCCAGCAGCCAAGACCCCCCAGCGGGAGAGGGCAATGAGCAGTTCTTC. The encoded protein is CASSQDPPAGEGNEQFF.

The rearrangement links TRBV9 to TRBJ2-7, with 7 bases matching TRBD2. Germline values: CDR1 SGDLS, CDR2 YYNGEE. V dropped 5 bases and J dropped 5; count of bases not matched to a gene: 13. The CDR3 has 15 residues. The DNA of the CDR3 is TGTGCCAGCAGTTCCGGGACGGGGGGTTTGGACGAGCAGTACTTC. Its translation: CASSSGTGGLDEQYF.

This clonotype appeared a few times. The CDR3 is CASSLYGRNEQYV. The CDR3 bases are TGTGCCAGCAGCTTGTATGGACGGAACGAGCAGTACGTC. This rearrangement joins TRBV7-8 to TRBJ2-7; D uncertain. Trimming took 3 bases from V and 5 from J, leaving 11 bases between them. The CDR3 loop spans 13 amino acids. CDR1 and CDR2 (germline): SGHVS, FQNEAQ.

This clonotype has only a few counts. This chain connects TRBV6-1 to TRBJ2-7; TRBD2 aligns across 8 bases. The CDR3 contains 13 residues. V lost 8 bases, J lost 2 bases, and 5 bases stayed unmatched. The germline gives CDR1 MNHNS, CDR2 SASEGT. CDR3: CASRGSGAYEQYF. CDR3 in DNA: TGTGCCAGCCGGGGTAGCGGGGCCTACGAGCAGTACTTC.